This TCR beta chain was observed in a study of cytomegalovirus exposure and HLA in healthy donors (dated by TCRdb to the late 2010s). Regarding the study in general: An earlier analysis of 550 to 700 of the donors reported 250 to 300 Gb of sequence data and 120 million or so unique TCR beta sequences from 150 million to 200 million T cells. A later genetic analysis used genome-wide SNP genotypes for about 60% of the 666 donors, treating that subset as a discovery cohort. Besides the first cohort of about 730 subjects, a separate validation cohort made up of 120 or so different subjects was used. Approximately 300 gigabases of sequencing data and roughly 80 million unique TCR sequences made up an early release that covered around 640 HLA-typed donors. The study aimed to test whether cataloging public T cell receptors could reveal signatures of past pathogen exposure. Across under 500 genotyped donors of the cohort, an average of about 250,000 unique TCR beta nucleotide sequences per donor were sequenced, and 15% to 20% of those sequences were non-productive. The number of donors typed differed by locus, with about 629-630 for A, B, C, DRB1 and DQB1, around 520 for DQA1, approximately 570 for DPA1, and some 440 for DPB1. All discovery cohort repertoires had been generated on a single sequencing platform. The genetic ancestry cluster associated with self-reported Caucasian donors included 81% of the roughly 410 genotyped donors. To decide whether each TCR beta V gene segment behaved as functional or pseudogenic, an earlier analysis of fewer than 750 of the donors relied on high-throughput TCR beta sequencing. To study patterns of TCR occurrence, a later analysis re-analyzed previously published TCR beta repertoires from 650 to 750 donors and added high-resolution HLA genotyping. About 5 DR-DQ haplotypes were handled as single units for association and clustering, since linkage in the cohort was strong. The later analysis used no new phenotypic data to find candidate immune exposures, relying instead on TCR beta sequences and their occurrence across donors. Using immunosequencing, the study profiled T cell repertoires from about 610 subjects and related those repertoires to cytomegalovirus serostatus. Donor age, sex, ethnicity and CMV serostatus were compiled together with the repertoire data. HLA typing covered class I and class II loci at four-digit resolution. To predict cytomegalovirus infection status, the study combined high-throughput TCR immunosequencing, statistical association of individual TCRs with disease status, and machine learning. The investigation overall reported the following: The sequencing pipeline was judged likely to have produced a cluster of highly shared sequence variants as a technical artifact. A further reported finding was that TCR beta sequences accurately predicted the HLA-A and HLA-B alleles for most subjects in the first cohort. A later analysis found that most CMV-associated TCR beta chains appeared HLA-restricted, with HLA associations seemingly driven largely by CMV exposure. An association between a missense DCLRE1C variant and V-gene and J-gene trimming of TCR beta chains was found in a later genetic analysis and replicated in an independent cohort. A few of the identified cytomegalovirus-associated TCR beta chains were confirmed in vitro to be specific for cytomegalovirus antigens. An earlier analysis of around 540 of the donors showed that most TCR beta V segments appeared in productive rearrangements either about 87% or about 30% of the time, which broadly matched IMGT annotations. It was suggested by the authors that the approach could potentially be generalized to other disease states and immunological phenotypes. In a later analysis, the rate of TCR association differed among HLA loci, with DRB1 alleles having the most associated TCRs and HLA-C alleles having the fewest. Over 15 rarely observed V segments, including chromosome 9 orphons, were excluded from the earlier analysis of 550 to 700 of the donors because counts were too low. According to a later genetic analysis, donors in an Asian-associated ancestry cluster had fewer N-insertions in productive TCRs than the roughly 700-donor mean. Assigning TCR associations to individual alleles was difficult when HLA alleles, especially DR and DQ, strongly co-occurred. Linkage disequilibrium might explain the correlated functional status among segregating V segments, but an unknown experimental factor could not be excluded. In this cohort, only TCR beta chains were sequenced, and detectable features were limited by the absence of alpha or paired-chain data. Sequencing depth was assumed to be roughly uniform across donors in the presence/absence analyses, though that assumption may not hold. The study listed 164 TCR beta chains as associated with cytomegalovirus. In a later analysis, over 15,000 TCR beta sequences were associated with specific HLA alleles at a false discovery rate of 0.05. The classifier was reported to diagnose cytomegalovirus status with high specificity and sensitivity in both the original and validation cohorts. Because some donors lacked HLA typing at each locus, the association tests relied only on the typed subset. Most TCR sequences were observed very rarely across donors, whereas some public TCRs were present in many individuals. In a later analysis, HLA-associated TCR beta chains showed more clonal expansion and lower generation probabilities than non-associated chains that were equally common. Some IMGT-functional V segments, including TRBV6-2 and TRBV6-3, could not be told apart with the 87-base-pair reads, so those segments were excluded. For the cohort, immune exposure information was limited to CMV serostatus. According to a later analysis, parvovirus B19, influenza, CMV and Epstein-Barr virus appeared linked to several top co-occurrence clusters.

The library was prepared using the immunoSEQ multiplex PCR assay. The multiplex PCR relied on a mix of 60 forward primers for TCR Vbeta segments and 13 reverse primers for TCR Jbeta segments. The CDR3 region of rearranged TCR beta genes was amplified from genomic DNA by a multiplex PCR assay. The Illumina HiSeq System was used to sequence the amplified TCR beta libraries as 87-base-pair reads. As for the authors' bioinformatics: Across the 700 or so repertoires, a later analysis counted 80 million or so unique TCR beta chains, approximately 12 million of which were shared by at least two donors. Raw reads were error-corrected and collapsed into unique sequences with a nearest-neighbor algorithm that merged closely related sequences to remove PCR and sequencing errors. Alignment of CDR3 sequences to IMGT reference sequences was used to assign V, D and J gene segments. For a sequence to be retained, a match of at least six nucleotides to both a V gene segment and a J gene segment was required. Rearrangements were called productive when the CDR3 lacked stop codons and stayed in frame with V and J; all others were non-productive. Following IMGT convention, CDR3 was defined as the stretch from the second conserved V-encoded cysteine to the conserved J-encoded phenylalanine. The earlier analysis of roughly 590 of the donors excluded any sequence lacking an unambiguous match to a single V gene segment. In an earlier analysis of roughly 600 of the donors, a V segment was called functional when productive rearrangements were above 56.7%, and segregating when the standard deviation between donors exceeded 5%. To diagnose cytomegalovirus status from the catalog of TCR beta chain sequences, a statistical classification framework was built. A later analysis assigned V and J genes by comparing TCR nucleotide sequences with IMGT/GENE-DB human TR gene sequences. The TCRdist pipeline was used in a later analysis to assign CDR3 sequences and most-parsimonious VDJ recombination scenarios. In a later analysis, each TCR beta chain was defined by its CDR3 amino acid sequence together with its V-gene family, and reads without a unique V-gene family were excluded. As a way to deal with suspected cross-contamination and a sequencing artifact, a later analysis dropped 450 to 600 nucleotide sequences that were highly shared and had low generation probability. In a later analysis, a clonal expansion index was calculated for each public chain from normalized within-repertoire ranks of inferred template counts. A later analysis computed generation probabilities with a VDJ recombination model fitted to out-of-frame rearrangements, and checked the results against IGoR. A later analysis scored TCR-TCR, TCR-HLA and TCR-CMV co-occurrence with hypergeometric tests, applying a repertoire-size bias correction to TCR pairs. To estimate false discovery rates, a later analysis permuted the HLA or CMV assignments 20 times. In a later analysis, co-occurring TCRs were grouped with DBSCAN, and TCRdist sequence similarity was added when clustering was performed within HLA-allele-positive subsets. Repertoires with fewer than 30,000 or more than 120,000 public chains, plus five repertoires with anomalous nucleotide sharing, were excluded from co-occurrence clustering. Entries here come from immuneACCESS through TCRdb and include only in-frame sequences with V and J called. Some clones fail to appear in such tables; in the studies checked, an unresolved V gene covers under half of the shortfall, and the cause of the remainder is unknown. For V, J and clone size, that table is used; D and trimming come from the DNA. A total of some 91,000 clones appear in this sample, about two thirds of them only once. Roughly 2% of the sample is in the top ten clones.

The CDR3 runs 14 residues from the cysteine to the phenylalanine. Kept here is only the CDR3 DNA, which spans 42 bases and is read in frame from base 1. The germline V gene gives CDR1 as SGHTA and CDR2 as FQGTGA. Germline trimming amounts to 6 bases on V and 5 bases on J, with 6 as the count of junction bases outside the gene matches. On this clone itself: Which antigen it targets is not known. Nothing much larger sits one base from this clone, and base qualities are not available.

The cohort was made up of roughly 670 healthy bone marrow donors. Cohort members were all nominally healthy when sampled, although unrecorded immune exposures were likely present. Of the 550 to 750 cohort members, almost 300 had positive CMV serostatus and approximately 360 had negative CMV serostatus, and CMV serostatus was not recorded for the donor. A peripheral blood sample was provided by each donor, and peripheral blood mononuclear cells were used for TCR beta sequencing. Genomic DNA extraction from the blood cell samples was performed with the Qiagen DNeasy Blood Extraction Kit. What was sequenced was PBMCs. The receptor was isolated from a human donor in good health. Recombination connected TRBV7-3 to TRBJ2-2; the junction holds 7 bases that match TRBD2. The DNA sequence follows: TGTGCCAGCAGTCAAAGACTAGCTACCGGGGAGCTGTTTTTT. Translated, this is CASSQRLATGELFF.